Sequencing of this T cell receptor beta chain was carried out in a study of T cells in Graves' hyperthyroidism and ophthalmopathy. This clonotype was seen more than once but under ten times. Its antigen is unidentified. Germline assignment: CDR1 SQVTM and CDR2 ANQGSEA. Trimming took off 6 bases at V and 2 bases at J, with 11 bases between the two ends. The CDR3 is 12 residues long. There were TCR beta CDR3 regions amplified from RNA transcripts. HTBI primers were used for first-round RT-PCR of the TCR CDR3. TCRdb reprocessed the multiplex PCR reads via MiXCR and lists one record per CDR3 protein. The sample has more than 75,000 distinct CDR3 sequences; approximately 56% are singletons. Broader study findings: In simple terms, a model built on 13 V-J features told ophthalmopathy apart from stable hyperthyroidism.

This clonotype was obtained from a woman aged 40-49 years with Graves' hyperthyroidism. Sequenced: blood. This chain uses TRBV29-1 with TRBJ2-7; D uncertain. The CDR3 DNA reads TGCAGCGTGAGCACGTGGGCCTACGAGCAGTACTTC. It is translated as CSVSTWAYEQYF.